This TCR beta chain derives from a study of shared clonotypes between healthy human individuals. Study-level points and caveats: What naive subsets generally showed was a larger estimated richness than memory subsets showed.

A word on this clone: The antigen is unknown.

The assay was immunoSEQ multiplex PCR, and TCRdb's table has in-frame clones only and misses some. The table lists about 2,100,000 clones, 85% to 95% of them singletons, with about 1.5% in the top ten. Naive-designated CD8 cells lacked CD45RO, were positively enriched for CCR7, and omitted terminally differentiated effector memory CD45RA+ cells. This receptor was obtained from a man younger than 35 in good health. Some clones in this sample may be carry-over from other donors' samples. The sequenced sample was naive CD8+ T cells from PBMCs.

The DNA of the CDR3 is TGTGCCACCAGCGGAACACTTAGGACGGTCGGGGAAGCTTTCTTT. This translates into CATSGTLRTVGEAFF. The chain has TRBV15 and TRBJ1-1; the D is unclear. The CDR3 runs 15 residues. V was trimmed by 5 bases and J by 8 bases, leaving 21 bases between them. CDR1 is LNHNV and CDR2 is YYDKDF in the germline V gene (reference sequence).